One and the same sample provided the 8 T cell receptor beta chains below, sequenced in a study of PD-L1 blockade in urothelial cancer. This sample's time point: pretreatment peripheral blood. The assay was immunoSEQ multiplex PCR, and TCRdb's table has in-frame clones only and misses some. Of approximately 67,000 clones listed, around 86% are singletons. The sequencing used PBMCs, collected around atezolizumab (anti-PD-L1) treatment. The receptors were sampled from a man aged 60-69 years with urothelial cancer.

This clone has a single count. CDR3 region: CAISEKTGSPYEQYF. CDR3 in DNA: TGTGCCATCAGTGAAAAGACAGGTTCCCCCTACGAGCAGTACTTC. The J gene is TRBJ2-7, the V gene TRBV10-3, with a tentative D call TRBD1 (6 bases). Looked up from germline, CDR1 is ENHRY and CDR2 is SYGVKD. The V gene lost 3 bases and the J gene lost 2 bases, with 14 bases spanning the gap. The CDR3 loop spans 15 amino acids.

Written as DNA, the CDR3 is TGTGCCAGCAGTTACGGGAGGCAGATCGCTAATGAAAAACTGTTTTTT. This encodes CASSYGRQIANEKLFF. The genes are TRBV6-5 and TRBJ1-4; D unclear. V was shortened by 2 bases and J by 3 bases, with 13 bases between the two germline ends. This CDR3 spans 16 amino acids. The germline gives CDR1 MNHEY, CDR2 SVGAGI.

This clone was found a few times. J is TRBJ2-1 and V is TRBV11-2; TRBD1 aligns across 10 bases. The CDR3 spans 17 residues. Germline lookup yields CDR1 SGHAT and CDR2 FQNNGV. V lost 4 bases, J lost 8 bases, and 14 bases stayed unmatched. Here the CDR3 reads CASSSPVGQGVVYEQFF. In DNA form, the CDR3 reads TGTGCCAGCAGCTCACCTGTAGGACAGGGGGTGGTGTATGAGCAGTTCTTC.

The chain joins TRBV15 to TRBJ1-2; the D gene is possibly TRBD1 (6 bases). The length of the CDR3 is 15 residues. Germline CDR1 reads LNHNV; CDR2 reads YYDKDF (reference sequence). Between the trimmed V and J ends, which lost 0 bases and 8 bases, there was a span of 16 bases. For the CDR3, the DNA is TGTGCCACCAGCAGAGATCCCCCAGGGGCTCGGGGCTACACCTTC. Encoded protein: CATSRDPPGARGYTF.

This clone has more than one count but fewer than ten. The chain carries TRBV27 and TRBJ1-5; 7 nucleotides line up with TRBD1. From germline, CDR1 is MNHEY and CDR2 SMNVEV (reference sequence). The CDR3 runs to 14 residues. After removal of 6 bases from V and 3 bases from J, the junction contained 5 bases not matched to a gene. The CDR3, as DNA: TGTGCCAGCAGCACACAGGGGATCAATCAGCCCCAGCATTTT. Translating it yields CASSTQGINQPQHF.

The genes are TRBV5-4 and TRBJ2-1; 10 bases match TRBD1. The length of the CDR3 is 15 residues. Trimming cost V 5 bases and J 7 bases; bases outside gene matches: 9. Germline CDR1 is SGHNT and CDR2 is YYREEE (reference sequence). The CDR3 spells CASRADRGPWNEQFF. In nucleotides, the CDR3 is TGTGCCAGCAGGGCCGACAGGGGGCCGTGGAATGAGCAGTTCTTC. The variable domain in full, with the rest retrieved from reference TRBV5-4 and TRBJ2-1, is ETGVTQSPTHLIKTRGQQVTLRCSSQSGHNTVSWYQQALGQGPQFIFQYYREEENGRGNFPPRFSGLQFPNYSSELNVNALELDDSALYLCASRADRGPWNEQFFGPGTRLTVL.

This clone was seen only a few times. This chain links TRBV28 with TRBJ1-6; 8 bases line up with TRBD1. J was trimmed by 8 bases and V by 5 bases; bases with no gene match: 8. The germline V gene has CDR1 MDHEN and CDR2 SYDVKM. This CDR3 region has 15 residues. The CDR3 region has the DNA TGTGCCAGCAGTGACTCGACAGGGGCGGATTCACCCCTCCACTTT. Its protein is CASSDSTGADSPLHF. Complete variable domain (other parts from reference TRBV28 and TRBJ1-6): DVKVTQSSRYLVKRTGEKVFLECVQDMDHENMFWYRQDPGLGLRLIYFSYDVKMKEKGDIPEGYSVSREKKERFSLILESASTNQTSMYLCASSDSTGADSPLHFGNGTRLTVT.

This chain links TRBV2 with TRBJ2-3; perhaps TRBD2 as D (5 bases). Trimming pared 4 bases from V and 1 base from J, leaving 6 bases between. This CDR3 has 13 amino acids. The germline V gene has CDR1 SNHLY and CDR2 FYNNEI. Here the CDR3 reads CASSASRTDTQYF. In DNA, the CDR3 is TGTGCCAGCAGTGCTAGCCGCACAGATACGCAGTATTTT.